This TCR beta chain was recorded in a study of cytotoxic CD8 clonotypes in ibrutinib-treated CLL. On this clone: What it binds is unknown.

Depth targeted 1 in 200,000 to 1 in 1 million T cells, averaging roughly 9.3x coverage per clonotype. Sequencing was performed with immunoSEQ multiplex PCR; in TCRdb, only in-frame clones are kept and a portion is missing. The data show 300,000 to 350,000 clones, with about 80% seen just once and 5% to 7% held by the top ten. Findings of the study overall: Rare overall, public clonotypes shrank or held steady under therapy.

Per germline, CDR1 GTSNPN and CDR2 SVGIG (reference sequence). V lost 6 bases to trimming and J lost 2 bases; unmatched junction nucleotides: 4. CDR3 length: 14 amino acids. The receptor comes from a human donor with chronic lymphocytic leukemia. The material sequenced was PBMCs, taken before ibrutinib treatment. J is TRBJ2-7 and V is TRBV30; 13 bases are a match to TRBD2. CDR3 nucleotide sequence: TGTGCCTGCCTGGGACTAGCGGGAACCTACGAGCAGTACTTC. It encodes CACLGLAGTYEQYF. The full variable domain, completed using reference TRBV30 and TRBJ2-7, is SQTIHQWPATLVQPVGSPLSLECTVEGTSNPNLYWYRQAAGRGLQLLFYSVGIGQISSEVPQNLSASRPQDRQFILSSKKLLLSDSGFYLCACLGLAGTYEQYFGPGTRLTVT.